The 13 T cell receptor beta chains presented below share a single source sample, sequenced in a study of CXCR3 chemokines and chemotherapy response in bladder cancer. From the PCR reads, TCRdb called clonotypes with MiXCR, one entry per CDR3 protein. The data show around 1,200 distinct CDR3 sequences, with 15% to 20% seen just once and approximately 20% held by the top ten. Sample acquisition took place from a patient whose treatment included neoadjuvant chemotherapy. These TCRs come from a human donor with bladder cancer that responded to neoadjuvant chemotherapy.

This clonotype was seen ten or more times. The chain links TRBV2 to TRBJ2-7; weak D call: TRBD2 (5 bases). The CDR3 covers 11 residues. Trimming took 7 bases from V and 3 from J, leaving 7 bases between them. CDR1 SNHLY and CDR2 FYNNEI come from the germline V gene. The CDR3 DNA reads as TGTGCCAGCATTCGGGACTACGAGCAGTACTTC. Its protein product is CASIRDYEQYF.

By frequency in the sample, this clonotype is large. This rearrangement joins TRBV19 to TRBJ1-6; the match to TRBD1 covers 8 bases. The CDR3 extends over 14 amino acids. With V trimmed by 4 bases and J by 7 bases, 3 bases remained unmatched. Germline CDR1 LNHDA, CDR2 SQIVND (reference sequence). CDR3 in amino acids: CASSTRGPNSPLHF. CDR3 sequence (DNA): TGTGCCAGTAGTACCAGGGGGCCCAATTCACCCCTCCACTTT. Full variable domain (missing parts from reference TRBV19 and TRBJ1-6): DGGITQSPKYLFRKEGQNVTLSCEQNLNHDAMYWYRQDPGQGLRLIYYSQIVNDFQKGDIAEGYSVSREKKESFPLTVTSAQKNPTAFYLCASSTRGPNSPLHFGNGTRLTVT.

By its share, this clonotype is large. The gene calls are TRBV6-6 and TRBJ1-2; D is uncertain. V was trimmed by 3 bases and J by 0 bases, leaving 23 bases between them. The CDR3 totals 19 residues. Per germline, CDR1 MNHNY and CDR2 SVGAGI (reference sequence). The CDR3 DNA sequence: TGTGCCAGCAGTTATCTCGGGAAGGGAATGGTGGGTCCTAACTATGGCTACACCTTC. Translated, it gives CASSYLGKGMVGPNYGYTF.

This clonotype has a count of ten or more. The chain carries TRBV20-1 and TRBJ1-4; D is undetermined. The CDR3 sequence is 11 residues long. Germline assignment: CDR1 DFQATT and CDR2 SNEGSKA (reference sequence). Trimming took 6 bases from V and 5 from J, leaving 7 bases between them. The CDR3 DNA sequence: TGCAGTGCCCGGATAAATGAAAAACTGTTTTTT. Encoded protein: CSARINEKLFF.

As concerns this clonotype: This likely reflects a read error, since a far larger clone is one base away. This chain links TRBV6-6 with TRBJ2-1; D gene uncertain. This CDR3 is 13 amino acids long. CDR1 MNHNY and CDR2 SVGAGI come from the germline V gene (reference sequence). V was pared by 5 bases and J by 7 bases, with 12 bases between. CDR3 DNA: TGTGCCAGCAGTGATATGGCGGTGAATGAGCAGTTCTTC. It yields the protein CASSDMAVNEQFF.

Judged by abundance, this clonotype is hyperexpanded. The V call is TRBV6-2 or TRBV6-3, the J call TRBJ2-3, with 7 bases identical to TRBD2. The CDR3 length is 13 residues. J was trimmed by 6 bases and V by 2 bases; bases with no gene match: 2. Germline CDR1 and CDR2: MNHEY and SVGEGT. CDR3 in amino acids: CASSYTSVDTQYF. CDR3 DNA sequence: TGTGCCAGCAGTTACACTAGCGTCGATACGCAGTATTTT.

This clonotype was recorded at least ten times. The chain links TRBV12-3 or TRBV12-4 to TRBJ2-7, with 8 bases identical to TRBD2. With 6 bases clipped from V and 7 bases from J, the junction kept 20 bases outside the gene matches. CDR3 length equals 17 residues. CDR3 loop: CASSPTGVVAGPSEQYF. The CDR3 coding sequence is TGTGCCAGCAGCCCAACCGGAGTTGTAGCGGGGCCTAGTGAGCAGTACTTC.

This clonotype was seen a few times. A far larger clone is just one base off, so this is likely a read error. This rearrangement joins TRBV10-3 to TRBJ1-2; 7 nucleotides agree with TRBD1. Germline V gene data show CDR1 as ENHRY and CDR2 as SYGVKD. V lost 5 bases and J lost 3; bases outside the gene matches: 6. The CDR3 has 14 residues. The CDR3 loop is CAISYLTGYYGYTF. The CDR3 region has the DNA TGTGCCATCAGTTACTTGACAGGGTACTATGGCTACACCTTC.

This clonotype was detected ten times or more. This CDR3 reads CASSLRTRGYEQYF. In DNA, the CDR3 is TGTGCCAGCAGTTTACGGACTAGAGGGTACGAGCAGTACTTC. The genes are TRBV27 and TRBJ2-7, with TRBD2 matching over 7 bases. The CDR3 runs to 14 residues. J gave up 4 bases and V 2 bases, and 5 bases lay outside the gene matches. From germline, CDR1 is MNHEY and CDR2 SMNVEV (reference sequence).

A word on this clonotype: A read error likely explains this, since a far larger clone differs by one base. The rearrangement joins TRBV7-2 to TRBJ2-7; 9 positions agree with TRBD2. TRBJ2-1 matches the DNA end more closely, so the J call is doubtful. Germline CDR1 and CDR2: SGHTA and FQGNSA. The CDR3 consists of 16 residues. The CDR3 DNA reads as TGTGCCAGCAGCTTAGAGGGGACTAGCATTCGCAATGAGCAGTTCTTC. Translation: CASSLEGTSIRNEQFF.

This chain uses TRBV7-9 with TRBJ2-6, with TRBD2 matching 8 bases. Germline V gene data show CDR1 as SEHNR and CDR2 as FQNEAQ (reference sequence). CDR3 length equals 16 residues. The J segment lost 4 bases and the V segment lost 1 base, leaving 3 bases of the junction unmatched. CDR3 sequence: CASSLGRTSGANVLTF. The CDR3 region has the DNA TGTGCCAGCAGCTTAGGGAGGACTAGCGGGGCCAACGTCCTGACTTTC.

About this clonotype itself: This probably arose from a read error, given a far larger clone one base away. This rearrangement joins TRBV6-5 to TRBJ2-1; D possibly corresponds to TRBD1 (6 bases). Trimming took off 5 bases at V and 8 bases at J, with 10 bases between the two ends. The CDR3 totals 12 residues. Germline V gives CDR1 MNHEY, CDR2 SVGAGI. The CDR3 loop is CASSESGDEQFF. CDR3 bases: TGTGCCAGCAGTGAGTCAGGGGATGAGCAGTTCTTC.

This clonotype is categorized as medium-sized (0.01 to 0.1%). The J gene is TRBJ1-4, the V gene TRBV28; 7 bases line up with TRBD1. The CDR3 runs to 15 residues. Germline CDR1 MDHEN, CDR2 SYDVKM. The junction had 7 bases not matched to a gene; V was cut back by 6 bases and J by 3 bases. CDR3 in amino acids: CASSLGGTANEKLFF. DNA for the CDR3: TGTGCCAGCAGCCTGGGGGGGACAGCTAATGAAAAACTGTTTTTT.